This section outlines one T cell receptor (beta chain) sequence together with its context. Trimming stripped 0 bases from V and 3 bases from J, with 15 bases between. This CDR3 is 16 amino acids long. Germline V CDR1 and CDR2: LGHNA, YSLEER. Here immunoSEQ multiplex PCR was the method, and the copy in TCRdb shows in-frame clones only, minus some. There are 250,000 to 300,000 clones in the sample; around 87% occur only once, and more than 2.5% lies in the top ten. The source of the sample is a study of Ad26.COV2.S vaccination and SARS-CoV-2 variants. This sample's treatment: roughly 18 received Ad26.COV2.S at low or high dose, single or two shots; roughly 5 received placebo; per-sample allocation not given. The samples date from day 63 after the first vaccine or placebo injection.

The sample here was peripheral blood, taken in a trial of Ad26.COV2.S vaccine versus placebo. The sequence was obtained from a person aged 18-65 years who received the Ad26.COV2.S COVID-19 vaccine or a placebo. The V call is TRBV4-3, the J call TRBJ2-7, with D maybe TRBD1 (6 bases). CDR3 in amino acids: CASSQDWAGAIYEQYF. The DNA for the CDR3 is TGCGCCAGCAGCCAAGATTGGGCAGGGGCCATCTACGAGCAGTACTTC.